Shown below are 3 T cell receptor beta chains from a single sample sequenced in a study of blood T cell repertoires in COVID-19. The protocol was immunoSEQ multiplex PCR, while the TCRdb copy is restricted to in-frame clones and leaves out a portion. The sample carries under 80,000 clones, more than 80% recorded once. The sequencing input was peripheral blood. The receptors shown here come from a woman older than 75 with active COVID-19.

The chain has TRBV15 and TRBJ2-5; D gene uncertain. V was clipped by 4 bases and J by 5 bases, with 14 bases between them. CDR1 LNHNV and CDR2 YYDKDF come from the germline V gene (reference sequence). The length of the CDR3 is 14 residues. CDR3 DNA: TGTGCCACCAGCATCCGGAGTGAGGCGGAGACCCAGTACTTC. Its protein is CATSIRSEAETQYF. The whole variable domain, filled in from reference TRBV15 and TRBJ2-5, reads DAMVIQNPRYQVTQFGKPVTLSCSQTLNHNVMYWYQQKSSQAPKLLFHYYDKDFNNEADTPDNFQSRRPNTSFCFLDIRSPGLGDTAMYLCATSIRSEAETQYFGPGTRLLVL.

The chain links TRBV18 to TRBJ2-5; the match to TRBD2 covers 14 bases. Losses at the gene ends were 2 bases for V and 6 bases for J; bases not matched to a gene: 5. Germline CDR1 and CDR2: KGHSH and LQKENI. This CDR3 contains 16 residues. CDR3 sequence reads: CASSPYGTSGRQTQYF. The CDR3 DNA reads as TGTGCCAGCTCACCATACGGGACTAGCGGGAGACAGACCCAGTACTTC.

This chain joins TRBV5-1 and TRBJ2-5; no reliable D call. The CDR3 spans 13 residues. Germline lookup yields CDR1 SGHRS and CDR2 YFSETQ. Trimming took off 5 bases at V and 0 bases at J, with 8 bases between the two ends. The CDR3 bases are TGCGCCAGCAGGCGAGAAAACCAAGAGACCCAGTACTTC. Its translation is CASRRENQETQYF.